The 25 T cell receptor beta chains presented below share a single source sample, sequenced in a study of T cell clonotyping in hematopoietic cell transplantation. Sample time point: recipient sample about 28 days before transplant, after cytoreduction. Libraries were prepared by immunoSEQ multiplex PCR; TCRdb keeps only in-frame clonotypes and omits some of them. The sample has some 26,000 clones; approximately 86% are singletons. The specimen comprised peripheral blood mononuclear cells, sampled before stem cell transplant. The origin of the receptors is a man between 35 and 55 years old with acute myeloid leukemia. Some clones in this sample may be carry-over from other donors' samples.

This chain's CDR3 is CASSPHYRAGGQETQYF. CDR3 bases: TGTGCCAGCAGCCCTCACTACAGGGCGGGTGGCCAAGAGACCCAGTACTTC. The V and J genes are TRBV7-2 and TRBJ2-5; D perhaps matches TRBD1 (6 bases). CDR1 is SGHTA and CDR2 is FQGNSA in the germline V gene. V was trimmed by 5 bases and J by 1 base, leaving 20 bases between them. The CDR3 sequence is 17 residues long.

The chain couples TRBV7-2 to TRBJ2-7, with no clear D. V lost 3 bases and J lost 7, with 7 bases in between. The germline V gene has CDR1 SGHTA and CDR2 FQGNSA. The CDR3 has 11 amino acids. The CDR3 coding sequence is TGTGCCAGCAGCTTTGCGAGTGAGCAGTACTTC. Residues: CASSFASEQYF.

This clone was seen a handful of times. The chain is built from TRBV6-5 and TRBJ2-1; 8 nucleotides agree with TRBD2. The CDR3 sequence is 15 residues long. Germline values: CDR1 MNHEY, CDR2 SVGAGI. The ends lost 2 bases at V and 5 bases at J; junction bases unmatched: 5. This CDR3 reads CASSYSTSGHNEQFF. The CDR3 DNA reads TGTGCCAGCAGTTACAGTACTAGCGGACACAATGAGCAGTTCTTC.

The chain uses TRBV13 and TRBJ2-7, with D unclear. Germline lookup yields CDR1 PRHDT and CDR2 FYEKMQ (reference sequence). The CDR3 loop spans 12 amino acids. V dropped 4 bases and J dropped 2 bases, with 6 bases sitting between them. The CDR3 region is CASSSAAYEQYF. CDR3 bases: TGTGCCAGCAGCTCCGCAGCCTACGAGCAGTACTTC. The complete variable domain, with remaining parts taken from reference TRBV13 and TRBJ2-7, reads AAGVIQSPRHLIKEKRETATLKCYPIPRHDTVYWYQQGPGQDPQFLISFYEKMQSDKGSIPDRFSAQQFSDYHSELNMSSLELGDSALYFCASSSAAYEQYFGPGTRLTVT.

V usage is TRBV4-1 and J usage is TRBJ2-3, with a tentative D call TRBD2 (6 bases). V was cut by 1 base and J by 2 bases, with 13 bases left in between. Germline-derived CDR1 and CDR2 are MGHRA and YSYEKL. This CDR3 region has 16 residues. CDR3 nucleotides: TGCGCCAGCAGCCAAGGGGGTAGCGGAACCACAGATACGCAGTATTTT. Its protein is CASSQGGSGTTDTQYF.

As DNA, the CDR3 is TGTGCCAGCAGCCAACCGGACTCCTCCTCGGATACGCAGTATTTT. Translating it yields CASSQPDSSSDTQYF. The rearrangement joins TRBV4-2 to TRBJ2-3, with D perhaps matching TRBD2 (5 bases). CDR1 and CDR2 from the germline V gene are LGHNA and YNFKEQ. V was pared by 2 bases and J by 6 bases, with 15 bases between. The CDR3 extends over 15 amino acids.

The chain carries TRBV28 and TRBJ1-4, with D hard to call. V was cut by 5 bases and J by 11 bases, with 12 bases left in between. There are 12 residues in the CDR3. Germline V gives CDR1 MDHEN, CDR2 SYDVKM. CDR3: CASSPLTSKLFF. DNA of the CDR3: TGTGCCAGCAGTCCCCTCACATCTAAACTGTTTTTT.

This clone was counted a single time. V is TRBV14 and J is TRBJ2-6, with D perhaps TRBD1 or TRBD2 (6 bases each). CDR3 length equals 19 residues. Germline loops: CDR1 SGHDN, CDR2 FVKESK. V lost 4 bases to trimming and J lost 0 bases, with 19 bases between them. The CDR3 coding sequence is TGTGCCAGCAGCCCTGACGTGAGGGGGGAATACTCTGGGGCCAACGTCCTGACTTTC. This gives the protein CASSPDVRGEYSGANVLTF.

This sequence joins TRBV19 and TRBJ1-3; D ambiguous. Trimming stripped 4 bases from V and 0 bases from J, with 10 bases between. The CDR3 runs to 15 residues. Germline V gene data show CDR1 as LNHDA and CDR2 as SQIVND (reference sequence). The CDR3 DNA reads as TGTGCCAGTAGTACCGGCAGGACCTCTGGAAACACCATATATTTT. Translated: CASSTGRTSGNTIYF.

The chain combines TRBV11-2 with TRBJ2-5, with D unresolved. CDR1 and CDR2 from the germline V gene are SGHAT and FQNNGV. This CDR3 region has 14 residues. Trimming shortened V by 5 bases and J by 1 base, and 11 bases separated the two germline ends. The CDR3 bases are TGTGCCAGCAGCCGAGGACGGCTCCAAGAGACCCAGTACTTC. Protein product: CASSRGRLQETQYF.

This clone has a single count. The chain uses TRBV28 and TRBJ2-5; weak D call: TRBD1 (6 bases). This CDR3 contains 14 residues. Germline lookup yields CDR1 MDHEN and CDR2 SYDVKM. The V and J ends lost 2 bases and 10 bases respectively, with 17 bases between them. Here the CDR3 DNA reads TGTGCCAGCAGTTTACGCTCGACAGGCCGACGCCAGTACTTC. Protein: CASSLRSTGRRQYF.

The chain couples TRBV29-1 to TRBJ2-5; weak D call: TRBD2 (6 bases). Trimming left V 6 bases short and J 5 bases short, with 13 bases between. This CDR3 spans 12 amino acids. Germline CDR1 SQVTM, CDR2 ANQGSEA. For the CDR3, the DNA is TGCAGCGTAAGACTAGGTATTGAGACCCAGTACTTC. This encodes CSVRLGIETQYF.

This rearrangement joins TRBV5-1 to TRBJ2-1, with 7 bases fitting TRBD1. The trim removed 2 bases at V and 4 bases at J, leaving 6 bases unmatched. Germline V CDR1 and CDR2: SGHRS, YFSETQ. There are 15 residues in the CDR3. CDR3 in amino acids: CASSLSGTEYNEQFF. In DNA, the CDR3 is TGCGCCAGCAGCTTAAGTGGGACAGAATACAATGAGCAGTTCTTC. The whole variable domain, remainder taken from reference TRBV5-1 and TRBJ2-1, is KAGVTQTPRYLIKTRGQQVTLSCSPISGHRSVSWYQQTPGQGLQFLFEYFSETQRNKGNFPGRFSGRQFSNSRSEMNVSTLELGDSALYLCASSLSGTEYNEQFFGPGTRLTVL.

CDR3 DNA sequence: TGCGCCAGCAGCTTGGGGGGACTAGCGGTATCCAATGAGCAGTTCTTC. Its translation: CASSLGGLAVSNEQFF. The chain couples TRBV5-1 to TRBJ2-1; 11 nucleotides align to TRBD2. The CDR3 contains 16 residues. The germline CDR1 and CDR2 sequences are SGHRS and YFSETQ. The J segment lost 6 bases and the V segment lost 0 bases, leaving 5 bases of the junction unmatched.

Here the CDR3 DNA reads TGTGCCAGCAGCCGGACTAGCGGGAGACATAGCACAGATACGCAGTATTTT. Its translation is CASSRTSGRHSTDTQYF. The chain links TRBV7-6 to TRBJ2-3, with 13 bases matching TRBD2. This CDR3 is 17 amino acids long. V gave up 5 bases and J gave up 0 bases; unmatched junction bases: 5. Germline V lookup: CDR1 SGHVS, CDR2 FNYEAQ.

The CDR3, as DNA: TGTGCCAGCAGCTTACGAGGGGTGGACACAGATACGCAGTATTTT. This translates into CASSLRGVDTDTQYF. V gene TRBV11-3 combines with J gene TRBJ2-3; D tentatively reads TRBD1 or TRBD2 (5 bases each). This CDR3 has 15 amino acids. Trimming took off 2 bases at V and 2 bases at J, with 11 bases between the two ends. Per germline, CDR1 SGHNT and CDR2 YENEEA.

This clone came up a few times. J is TRBJ1-2 and V is TRBV10-2; D remains unclear. Trimming removed 8 bases at V and 6 bases at J, with 19 bases between. The CDR3 is 14 residues long. CDR1 WSHSY and CDR2 SAAADI come from the germline V gene. The chain's CDR3 is CASSMSWRSDGYTF. The CDR3 DNA reads as TGCGCCAGCTCTATGAGTTGGAGGAGTGATGGCTACACCTTC.

The gene calls are TRBV10-3 and TRBJ2-1; TRBD1 matches 7 bases. The CDR3 has 18 residues. Trimming cost V 6 bases and J 3 bases; bases outside gene matches: 17. The germline V gene has CDR1 ENHRY and CDR2 SYGVKD. CDR3: CAISLPSTGSGSYNEQFF. As DNA, the CDR3 is TGTGCCATCAGCCTCCCCTCGACAGGGAGCGGTAGCTACAATGAGCAGTTCTTC.

The chain links TRBV30 to TRBJ1-5, with D possibly TRBD1 on 5 matching bases. Germline V CDR1 and CDR2: GTSNPN, SVGIG (reference sequence). The CDR3 runs to 13 residues. V shed 2 bases and J shed 9 bases, with 14 bases lying between them. CDR3 region: CAWSRGGERPQHF. For the CDR3, the DNA is TGTGCCTGGAGTCGGGGGGGGGAACGGCCCCAGCATTTT.

The gene calls are TRBV29-1 and TRBJ2-1; 9 bases match TRBD1. Germline V lookup: CDR1 SQVTM, CDR2 ANQGSEA. The CDR3 is 14 amino acids. V was clipped by 2 bases and J by 4 bases; unmatched bases: 3. The CDR3 nucleotides read TGCAGCGTTGAACCGGGACAGGGATACAATGAGCAGTTCTTC. Its protein is CSVEPGQGYNEQFF.

The chain joins TRBV28 to TRBJ1-6; 8 positions agree with TRBD1. This CDR3 has 15 residues. Germline assignment: CDR1 MDHEN and CDR2 SYDVKM. The V segment lost 6 bases and the J segment 3 bases; nucleotides outside the gene matches: 4. CDR3 amino acids: CASSRQGIYNSPLHF. Written as DNA, the CDR3 is TGTGCCAGCAGCAGACAGGGGATCTATAATTCACCCCTCCACTTT.

This chain links TRBV27 with TRBJ2-3; D unresolved. Per the germline V gene, CDR1 is MNHEY and CDR2 is SMNVEV (reference sequence). The CDR3 has 13 amino acids. Trimming took off 5 bases at V and 4 bases at J, with 10 bases between the two ends. CDR3 in amino acids: CASSPRVSDTQYF. CDR3 nucleotides: TGTGCCAGCAGTCCCCGCGTCTCAGATACGCAGTATTTT.

V usage is TRBV5-4 and J usage is TRBJ2-7; 8 bases agree with TRBD2. Trimming took 1 base from V and 5 from J; bases not matched to a gene: 5. This CDR3 has 14 amino acids. Germline CDR1 is SGHNT and CDR2 is YYREEE (reference sequence). The CDR3 region has the DNA TGTGCCAGCAGCTTGAACGGGAGGGCCGACGAGCAGTACTTC. It is translated as CASSLNGRADEQYF.

The chain has TRBV4-3 and TRBJ1-2; maybe TRBD1 (6 bases). The CDR3 covers 15 residues. Looked up from germline, CDR1 is LGHNA and CDR2 is YSLEER. V was pared by 3 bases and J by 2 bases, with 13 bases between. CDR3 in amino acids: CASSQDRQTNYGYTF. The CDR3 nucleotides are TGCGCCAGCAGCCAGGACAGACAGACCAACTATGGCTACACCTTC.

This sequence joins TRBV7-9 and TRBJ1-1, with D tentatively TRBD1 (6 bases). The CDR3 is 15 amino acids. V was shortened by 3 bases and J by 7 bases, with 18 bases between the two germline ends. Looked up from germline, CDR1 is SEHNR and CDR2 is FQNEAQ (reference sequence). The CDR3 sequence is CASSLGLDRPIEAFF. The CDR3 DNA is TGTGCCAGCAGCTTGGGTTTGGACAGACCCATTGAAGCTTTCTTT.